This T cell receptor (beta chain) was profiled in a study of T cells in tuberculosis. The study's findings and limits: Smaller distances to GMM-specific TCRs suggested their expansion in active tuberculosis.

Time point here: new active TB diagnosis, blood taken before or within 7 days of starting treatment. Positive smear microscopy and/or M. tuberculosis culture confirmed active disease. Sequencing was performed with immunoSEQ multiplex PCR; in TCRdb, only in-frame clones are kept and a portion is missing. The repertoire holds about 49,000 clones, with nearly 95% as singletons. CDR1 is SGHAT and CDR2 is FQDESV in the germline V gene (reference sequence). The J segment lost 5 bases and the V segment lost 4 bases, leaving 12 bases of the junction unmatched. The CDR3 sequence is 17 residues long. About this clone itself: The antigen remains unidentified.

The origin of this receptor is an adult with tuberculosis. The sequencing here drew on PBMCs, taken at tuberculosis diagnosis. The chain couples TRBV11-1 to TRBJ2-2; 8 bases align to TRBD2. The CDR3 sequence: CASSSGTSNYLTGELFF. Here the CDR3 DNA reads TGTGCCAGCAGCTCCGGGACTAGTAACTATTTGACCGGGGAGCTGTTTTTT.